This T cell receptor (beta chain) stems from a study of spatial heterogeneity in lung cancer. Time point noted: sample taken at primary tumor resection. Tumor, nontumor lung or frozen PBMC supplied whole RNA, sequenced without sorting. Samples were donated by 72 untreated early-stage non-small cell lung cancer patients. TCRdb processed the 5' RACE reads anew with MiXCR; each CDR3 protein has one entry. The data show more than 75,000 distinct CDR3 sequences, 10% to 15% seen once. The V gene's germline CDR1 is LNHDA and CDR2 SQIVND (reference sequence). The V gene end was trimmed by 4 bases and the J gene end by 5 bases; junction bases not matched to a gene: 10. CDR3 size: 15 residues. This clonotype showed up just a few times.

Specimen: PBMCs, collected at surgery. V gene TRBV19 combines with J gene TRBJ1-1; 7 bases are shared with TRBD1. This TCR was sampled from a male donor with early-stage non-small cell lung cancer. CDR3 sequence reads: CASSTGDRQQTEAFF. CDR3 in DNA: TGTGCCAGTAGTACGGGGGACAGACAACAGACTGAAGCTTTCTTT.